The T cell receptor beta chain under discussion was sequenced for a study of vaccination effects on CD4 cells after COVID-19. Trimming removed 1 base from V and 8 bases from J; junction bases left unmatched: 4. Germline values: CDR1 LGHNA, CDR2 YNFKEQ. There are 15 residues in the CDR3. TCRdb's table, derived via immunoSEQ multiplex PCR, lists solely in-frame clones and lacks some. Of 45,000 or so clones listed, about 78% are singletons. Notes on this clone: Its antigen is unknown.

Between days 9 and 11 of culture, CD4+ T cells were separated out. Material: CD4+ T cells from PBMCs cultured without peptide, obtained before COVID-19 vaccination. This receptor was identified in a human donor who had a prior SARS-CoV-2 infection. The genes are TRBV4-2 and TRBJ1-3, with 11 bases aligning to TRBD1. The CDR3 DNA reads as TGTGCCAGCAGCCAAGCCGGGACAGGGGGGGACACCATATATTTT. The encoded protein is CASSQAGTGGDTIYF.